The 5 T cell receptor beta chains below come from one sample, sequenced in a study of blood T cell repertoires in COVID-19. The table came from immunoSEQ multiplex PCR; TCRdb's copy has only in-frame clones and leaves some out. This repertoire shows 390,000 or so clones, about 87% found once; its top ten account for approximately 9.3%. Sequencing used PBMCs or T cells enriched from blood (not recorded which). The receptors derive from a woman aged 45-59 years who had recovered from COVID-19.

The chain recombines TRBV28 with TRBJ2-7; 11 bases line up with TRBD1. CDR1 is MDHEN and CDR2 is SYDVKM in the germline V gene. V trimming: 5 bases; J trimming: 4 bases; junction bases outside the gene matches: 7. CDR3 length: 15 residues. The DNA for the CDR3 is TGTGCCAGCAGTGCCGGGGGGACAGGGGGATACGAGCAGTACTTC. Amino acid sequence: CASSAGGTGGYEQYF.

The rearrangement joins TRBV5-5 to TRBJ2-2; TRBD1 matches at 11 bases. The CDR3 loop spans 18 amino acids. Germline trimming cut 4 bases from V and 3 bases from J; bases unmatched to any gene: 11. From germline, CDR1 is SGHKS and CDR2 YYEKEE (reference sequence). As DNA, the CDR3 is TGTGCCAGCAGCAAAACTCCGGGACAGGGGGGGCACACCGGGGAGCTGTTTTTT. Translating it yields CASSKTPGQGGHTGELFF.

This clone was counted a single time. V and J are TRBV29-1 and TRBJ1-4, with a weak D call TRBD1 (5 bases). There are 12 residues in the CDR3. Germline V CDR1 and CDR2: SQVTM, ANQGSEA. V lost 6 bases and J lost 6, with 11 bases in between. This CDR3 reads CSVRGLDEKLFF. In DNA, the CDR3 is TGCAGCGTCCGGGGGTTGGATGAAAAACTGTTTTTT.

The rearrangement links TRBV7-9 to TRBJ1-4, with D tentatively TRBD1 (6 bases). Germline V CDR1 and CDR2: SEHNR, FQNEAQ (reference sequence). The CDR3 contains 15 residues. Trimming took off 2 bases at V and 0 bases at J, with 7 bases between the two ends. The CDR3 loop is CASSLQGSTNEKLFF. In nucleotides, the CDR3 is TGTGCCAGCAGCTTACAGGGGTCAACTAATGAAAAACTGTTTTTT.

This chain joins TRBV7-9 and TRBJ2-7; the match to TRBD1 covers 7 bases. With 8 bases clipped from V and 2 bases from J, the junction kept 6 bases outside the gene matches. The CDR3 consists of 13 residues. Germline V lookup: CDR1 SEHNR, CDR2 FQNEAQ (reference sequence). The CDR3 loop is CASCGTETYEQYF. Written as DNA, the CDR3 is TGTGCCAGCTGTGGGACAGAGACCTACGAGCAGTACTTC. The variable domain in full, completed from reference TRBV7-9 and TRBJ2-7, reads DTGVSQNPRHKITKRGQNVTFRCDPISEHNRLYWYRQTLGQGPEFLTYFQNEAQLEKSRLLSDRFSAERPKGSFSTLEIQRTEQGDSAMYLCASCGTETYEQYFGPGTRLTVT.